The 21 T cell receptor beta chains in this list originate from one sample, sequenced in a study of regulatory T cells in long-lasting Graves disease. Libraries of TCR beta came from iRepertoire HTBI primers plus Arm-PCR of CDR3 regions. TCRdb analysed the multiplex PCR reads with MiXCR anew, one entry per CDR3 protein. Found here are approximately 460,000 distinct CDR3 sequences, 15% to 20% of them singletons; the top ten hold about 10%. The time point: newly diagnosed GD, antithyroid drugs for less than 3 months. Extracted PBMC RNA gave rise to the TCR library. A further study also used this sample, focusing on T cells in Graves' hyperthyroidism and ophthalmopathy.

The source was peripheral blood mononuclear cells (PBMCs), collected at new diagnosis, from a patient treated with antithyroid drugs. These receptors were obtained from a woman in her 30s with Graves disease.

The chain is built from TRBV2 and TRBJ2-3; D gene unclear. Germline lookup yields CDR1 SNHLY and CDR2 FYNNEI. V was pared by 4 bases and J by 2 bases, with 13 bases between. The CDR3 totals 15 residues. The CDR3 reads CASSGGIRSTDTQYF. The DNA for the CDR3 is TGTGCCAGCAGTGGGGGAATTCGGTCCACAGATACGCAGTATTTT. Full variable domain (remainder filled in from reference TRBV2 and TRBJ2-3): EPEVTQTPSHQVTQMGQEVILRCVPISNHLYFYWYRQILGQKVEFLVSFYNNEISEKSEIFDDQFSVERPDGSNFTLKIRSTKLEDSAMYFCASSGGIRSTDTQYFGPGTRLTVL.

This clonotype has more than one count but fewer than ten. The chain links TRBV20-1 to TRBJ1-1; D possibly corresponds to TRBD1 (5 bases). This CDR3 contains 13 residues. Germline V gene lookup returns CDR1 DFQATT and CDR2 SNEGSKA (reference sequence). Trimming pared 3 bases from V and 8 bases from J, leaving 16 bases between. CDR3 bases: TGCAGTGCTAGCGGAGACAGCTTAATCGAAGCTTTCTTT. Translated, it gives CSASGDSLIEAFF.

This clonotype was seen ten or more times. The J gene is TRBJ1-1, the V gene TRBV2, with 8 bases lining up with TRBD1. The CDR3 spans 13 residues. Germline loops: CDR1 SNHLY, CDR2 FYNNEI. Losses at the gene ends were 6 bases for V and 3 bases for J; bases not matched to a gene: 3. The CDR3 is CASRLTGDTEAFF. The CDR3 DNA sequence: TGTGCCAGCAGGTTGACAGGGGACACTGAAGCTTTCTTT.

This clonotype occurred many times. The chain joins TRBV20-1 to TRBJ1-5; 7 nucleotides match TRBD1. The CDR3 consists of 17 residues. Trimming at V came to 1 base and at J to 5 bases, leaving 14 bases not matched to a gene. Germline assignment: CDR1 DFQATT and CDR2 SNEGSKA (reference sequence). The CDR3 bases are TGCAGTGCTAGAGGTCCCGCCGGAGGGGGCTTCGATCAGCCCCAGCATTTT. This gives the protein CSARGPAGGGFDQPQHF.

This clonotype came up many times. Here the CDR3 reads CASGEGFSYEQYF. CDR3 bases: TGTGCCAGCGGGGAGGGCTTCTCCTACGAGCAGTACTTC. The chain is built from TRBV12-3 or TRBV12-4 and TRBJ2-7, with 7 bases identical to TRBD2. The CDR3 contains 13 residues. Germline trimming cut 8 bases from V and 0 bases from J; bases unmatched to any gene: 4.

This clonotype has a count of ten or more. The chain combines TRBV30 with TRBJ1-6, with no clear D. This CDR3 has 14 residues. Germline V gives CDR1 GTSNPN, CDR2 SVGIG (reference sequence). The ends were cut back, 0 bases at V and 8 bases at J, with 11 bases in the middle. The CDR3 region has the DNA TGTGCCTGGAGTGTTGGGGTCGAACATTCACCCCTCCACTTT. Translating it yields CAWSVGVEHSPLHF.

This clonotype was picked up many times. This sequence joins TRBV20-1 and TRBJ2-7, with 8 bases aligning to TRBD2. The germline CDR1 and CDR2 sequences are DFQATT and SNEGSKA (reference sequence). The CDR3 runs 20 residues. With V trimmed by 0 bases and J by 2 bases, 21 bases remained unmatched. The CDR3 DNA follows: TGCAGTGCTAGAGATTCGTACGACCTCGCCGGGACTAGTATTCCCTACGAGCAGTACTTC. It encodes CSARDSYDLAGTSIPYEQYF.

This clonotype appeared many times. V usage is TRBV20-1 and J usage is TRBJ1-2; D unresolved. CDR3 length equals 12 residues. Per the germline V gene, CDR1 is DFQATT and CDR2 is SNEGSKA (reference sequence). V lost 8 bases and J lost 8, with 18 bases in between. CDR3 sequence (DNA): TGCAGTTTACTGGGAGAGGCTCGGGGCTACACCTTC. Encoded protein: CSLLGEARGYTF.

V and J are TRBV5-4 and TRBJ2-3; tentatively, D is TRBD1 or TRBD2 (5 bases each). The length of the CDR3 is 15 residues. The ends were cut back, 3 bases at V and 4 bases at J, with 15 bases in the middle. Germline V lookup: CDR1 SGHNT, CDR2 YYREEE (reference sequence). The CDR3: CASSSPGTRADTQYF. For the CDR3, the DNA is TGTGCCAGCAGCTCACCGGGGACCCGAGCAGATACGCAGTATTTT.

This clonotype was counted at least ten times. CDR3 residues: CASSQVMDNYEQYF. CDR3 coding DNA: TGTGCCAGCAGTCAGGTTATGGACAACTACGAGCAGTACTTC. The chain carries TRBV6-1 and TRBJ2-7; TRBD1 is a possible D gene (5 bases). The germline V gene has CDR1 MNHNS and CDR2 SASEGT. CDR3 length: 14 amino acids. Trimming pared 5 bases from V and 3 bases from J, leaving 14 bases between.

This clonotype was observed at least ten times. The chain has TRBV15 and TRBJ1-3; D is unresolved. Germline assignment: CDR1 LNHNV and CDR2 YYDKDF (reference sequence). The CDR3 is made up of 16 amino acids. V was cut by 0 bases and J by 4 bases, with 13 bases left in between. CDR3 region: CATSRDSRQRGNTIYF. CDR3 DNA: TGTGCCACCAGCAGAGATTCCCGTCAGAGGGGAAACACCATATATTTT.

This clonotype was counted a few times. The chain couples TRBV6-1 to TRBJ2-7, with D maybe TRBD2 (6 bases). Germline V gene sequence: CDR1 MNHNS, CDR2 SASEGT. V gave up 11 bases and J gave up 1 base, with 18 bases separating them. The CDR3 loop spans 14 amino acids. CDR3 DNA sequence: TGTGCCTGCGACCGGGGGTTTAGTTCCTACGAGCAGTACTTC. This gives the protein CACDRGFSSYEQYF.

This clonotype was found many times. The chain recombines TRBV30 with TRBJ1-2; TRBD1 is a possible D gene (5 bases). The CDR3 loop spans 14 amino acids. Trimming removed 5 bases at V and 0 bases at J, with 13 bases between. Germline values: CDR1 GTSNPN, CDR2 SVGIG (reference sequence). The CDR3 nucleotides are TGTGCCTGGGGATACAGGAAAGCTAACTATGGCTACACCTTC. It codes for CAWGYRKANYGYTF.

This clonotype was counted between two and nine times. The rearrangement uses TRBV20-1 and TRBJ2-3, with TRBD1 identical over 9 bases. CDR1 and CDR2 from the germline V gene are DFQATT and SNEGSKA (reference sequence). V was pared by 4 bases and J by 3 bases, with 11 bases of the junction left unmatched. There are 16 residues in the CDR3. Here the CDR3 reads CSATDRGAYSTDTQYF. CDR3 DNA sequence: TGCAGTGCTACGGACAGGGGCGCGTACAGTACAGATACGCAGTATTTT.

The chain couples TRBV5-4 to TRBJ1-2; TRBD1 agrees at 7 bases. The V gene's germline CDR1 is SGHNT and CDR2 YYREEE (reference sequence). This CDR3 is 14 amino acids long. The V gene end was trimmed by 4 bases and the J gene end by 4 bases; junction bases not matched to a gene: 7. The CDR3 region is CASSRTGTVYGYTF. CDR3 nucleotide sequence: TGTGCCAGCAGCCGGACGGGGACAGTCTATGGCTACACCTTC. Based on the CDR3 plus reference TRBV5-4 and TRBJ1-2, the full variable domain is ETGVTQSPTHLIKTRGQQVTLRCSSQSGHNTVSWYQQALGQGPQFIFQYYREEENGRGNFPPRFSGLQFPNYSSELNVNALELDDSALYLCASSRTGTVYGYTFGSGTRLTVV.

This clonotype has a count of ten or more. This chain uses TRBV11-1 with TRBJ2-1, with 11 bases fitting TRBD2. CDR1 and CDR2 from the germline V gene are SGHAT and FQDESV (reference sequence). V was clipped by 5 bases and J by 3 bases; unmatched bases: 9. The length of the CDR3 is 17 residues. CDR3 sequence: CASSDPGLAVLYNEQFF. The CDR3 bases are TGTGCCAGCAGCGACCCGGGACTAGCGGTACTCTACAATGAGCAGTTCTTC.

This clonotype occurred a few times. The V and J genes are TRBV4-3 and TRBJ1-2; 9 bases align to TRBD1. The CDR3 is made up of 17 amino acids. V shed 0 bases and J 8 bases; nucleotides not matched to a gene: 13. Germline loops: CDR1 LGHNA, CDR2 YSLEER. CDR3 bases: TGCGCCAGCAGCCAAGATCCTTCTCCACAGGGGGCGCAAGGCTACACCTTC. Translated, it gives CASSQDPSPQGAQGYTF.

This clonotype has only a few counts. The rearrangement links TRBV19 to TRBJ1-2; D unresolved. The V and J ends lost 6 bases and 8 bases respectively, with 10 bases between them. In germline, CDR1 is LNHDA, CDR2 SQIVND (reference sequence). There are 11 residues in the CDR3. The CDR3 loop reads CASSVMEGYTF. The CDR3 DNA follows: TGTGCCAGTAGCGTGATGGAGGGCTACACCTTC. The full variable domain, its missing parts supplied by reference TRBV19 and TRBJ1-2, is DGGITQSPKYLFRKEGQNVTLSCEQNLNHDAMYWYRQDPGQGLRLIYYSQIVNDFQKGDIAEGYSVSREKKESFPLTVTSAQKNPTAFYLCASSVMEGYTFGSGTRLTVV.

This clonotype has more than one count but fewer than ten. CDR3 amino acids: CASSLHIAPNSVNEQFF. The CDR3 nucleotides read TGCGCCAGCTCCCTCCACATCGCCCCAAACTCGGTAAATGAGCAGTTCTTC. The chain links TRBV10-2 to TRBJ2-1; D is uncertain. The V and J ends lost 8 bases and 7 bases respectively, with 27 bases between them. The CDR3 totals 17 residues. The germline CDR1 and CDR2 sequences are WSHSY and SAAADI.

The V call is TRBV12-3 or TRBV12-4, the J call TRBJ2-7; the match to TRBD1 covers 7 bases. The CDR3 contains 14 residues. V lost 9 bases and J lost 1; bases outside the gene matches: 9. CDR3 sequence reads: CASQMAGGSYEQYF. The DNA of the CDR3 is TGTGCCAGTCAAATGGCAGGGGGTTCCTACGAGCAGTACTTC.

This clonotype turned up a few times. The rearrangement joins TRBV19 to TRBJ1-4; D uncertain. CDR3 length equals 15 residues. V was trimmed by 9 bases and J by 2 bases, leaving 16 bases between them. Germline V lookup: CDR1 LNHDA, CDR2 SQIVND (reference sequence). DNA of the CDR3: TGTGCCAGCTTGGAATTGGGTGGCACTAATGAAAAACTGTTTTTT. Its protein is CASLELGGTNEKLFF.